The rows below give T cell receptor beta chains drawn from one sample of a study of cytomegalovirus exposure and HLA in healthy donors. TCRdb keeps only in-frame clones here, not all; method: immunoSEQ multiplex PCR. The sample has tens of thousands of clones, 78% seen once. Sequenced material: PBMCs. These receptors were taken from a male donor in good health and CMV-seropositive. CDR3s include the opening cysteine and the closing phenylalanine or tryptophan. The order of the fields is J gene, D gene, V gene, clone size, CDR3 protein, CDR3 DNA. A D gene is named only where the DNA matches it firmly. A row's size may be missing; if present it is once, few, many or a size class.

>TRBJ1-2|NA|TRBV5-1|NA
CASSLNAGNNYGYTF
TGCGCCAGCAGCTTGAATGCAGGGAATAACTATGGCTACACCTTC
>TRBJ2-1|NA|TRBV10-3|once
CAGSSYNEQFF
TGTGCGGGGAGCTCCTACAATGAGCAGTTCTTC
>TRBJ2-1|NA|TRBV6-1|NA
CASSEVGEQFF
TGTGCCAGCAGCGAAGTCGGTGAGCAGTTCTTC
>TRBJ2-6|TRBD1|TRBV19|NA
CASSMGQGLSSGANVLTF
TGTGCCAGTAGTATGGGACAGGGGCTTAGCTCTGGGGCCAACGTCCTGACTTTC
>TRBJ1-5|NA|TRBV28|NA
CASRGRGAAGNQPQHF
TGTGCCAGCAGAGGCCGGGGGGCAGCCGGCAATCAGCCCCAGCATTTT
>TRBJ2-3|NA|TRBV15|few
CATSRVILEDTQYF
TGTGCCACCAGCAGAGTTATCCTAGAAGATACGCAGTATTTT
>TRBJ2-5|TRBD1|TRBV7-9|NA
CASSSETGEQETQYF
TGTGCCAGCAGCTCGGAAACAGGGGAACAAGAGACCCAGTACTTC
>TRBJ2-7|NA|TRBV4-1|NA
CASKWTDGLYEQYF
TGCGCCAGCAAATGGACTGACGGGTTGTACGAGCAGTACTTC
>TRBJ1-2|NA|TRBV5-8|NA
CASSPRGYSGYTF
TGTGCCAGCAGTCCAAGAGGGTATAGTGGCTACACCTTC
>TRBJ2-2|NA|TRBV19|NA
CASSTTGVNTGELFF
TGTGCCAGTAGTACGACAGGCGTGAACACCGGGGAGCTGTTTTTT
>TRBJ1-4|NA|TRBV11-2|NA
CASSPIRRGDGTEKLFF
TGTGCCAGCAGCCCAATCCGACGCGGGGACGGAACTGAAAAACTGTTTTTT
>TRBJ2-7|TRBD2|TRBV7-9|NA
CASSLGGGSGSHEQYF
TGTGCCAGCAGCTTAGGAGGTGGTAGCGGGAGTCACGAGCAGTACTTC
>TRBJ2-7|TRBD2|TRBV28|NA
CASSSRGGSQPEQYF
TGTGCCAGCAGTTCAAGAGGCGGGAGTCAGCCCGAGCAGTACTTC
>TRBJ2-3|NA|TRBV29-1|NA
CSAGPGETSTDTQYF
TGCAGCGCGGGACCAGGGGAAACTAGCACAGATACGCAGTATTTT
>TRBJ2-7|TRBD1|TRBV28|NA
CASSKDRLTYEQYF
TGTGCCAGCAGCAAGGACAGGTTGACCTACGAGCAGTACTTC
>TRBJ1-4|NA|TRBV9|NA
CASSNPQGTNEKLFF
TGTGCCAGCAGCAACCCCCAGGGGACGAATGAAAAACTGTTTTTT
>TRBJ2-7|TRBD2|TRBV27|NA
CASSLSGLAGGLYEQYF
TGTGCCAGCAGTTTATCCGGACTAGCGGGAGGCCTCTACGAGCAGTACTTC
>TRBJ2-2|TRBD2|TRBV27|NA
CASRRTSGELAGELFF
TGTGCCAGCAGGCGAACTAGCGGGGAGTTGGCCGGGGAGCTGTTTTTT
>TRBJ2-7|TRBD1|TRBV14|NA
CASSQDRGPSYEQYF
TGTGCCAGCAGCCAAGATAGGGGGCCTTCCTACGAGCAGTACTTC